What follows is one TCR beta chain and its context. Its antigen is currently unknown. This record belongs to a study of OX40 agonist ivuxolimab in advanced cancers. Study information: As their treatment, patients were administered ivuxolimab, an agonistic anti-OX40 (CD134) antibody. A history of anti-PD-1, anti-PD-L1 or anti-CTLA-4 therapy was acceptable, and roughly 40% had some.

Blood samples were obtained at baseline, cycle 4 day 1, and cycle 7 day 1. Whole-study results and caveats: Expanded clones tended on average to be more numerous among CD8+ T cells than CD4+.

TCRdb's copy holds only in-frame clones and misses some; the assay was immunoSEQ multiplex PCR. The data show 60,000 to 75,000 clones, around 85% seen once. The specimen comprised CD4+ or CD8+ T cells sorted from blood, sampled in a trial of the OX40 agonist ivuxolimab. The TCR comes from an adult with an advanced solid tumor such as melanoma, head and neck, liver or kidney cancer.

This CDR3 is CASSLVSGWDTEAFF. CDR3 in DNA: TGTGCCAGCAGCTTGGTTTCAGGGTGGGACACTGAAGCTTTCTTT. This chain links TRBV5-5 with TRBJ1-1; maybe TRBD1 (5 bases). There are 15 residues in the CDR3. Germline loops: CDR1 SGHKS, CDR2 YYEKEE (reference sequence). The V and J ends lost 0 bases and 3 bases respectively, with 12 bases between them.